This TCR beta chain was identified during a study of CD8+CD57+ T cells in acquired aplastic anemia. About the study: When averaged, DNA from sorted CD4+ and CD8+ cells came to 2.5 to 3.5 ug.

In its sample, this clonotype was seen many times. Sequencing was done on patients that had shown CD8+CD57+ cell expansion by flow cytometry. At blood sampling, none of the patients had yet received therapy. The CDR3 consists of 12 residues. V was cut by 4 bases and J by 6 bases, with 9 bases left in between. Germline V gene lookup returns CDR1 MNHNY and CDR2 SVGAGI (reference sequence). Genomic DNA templated the TCR beta VDJ and CDR3 profiling. One entry per CDR3 protein, called by TCRdb with MiXCR from the reads. The sample has 95,000 to 150,000 distinct CDR3 sequences, nearly 40% seen once. The clonotype originates from a human donor with aplastic anemia. This chain connects TRBV6-6 to TRBJ1-1; D unresolved. The specimen was sorted CD4+, CD8+, or CD8+CD57+ T cells (not recorded which) from PBMCs. The CDR3 loop reads CASSFRLAEAFF. The CDR3 region has the DNA TGTGCCAGCAGTTTTCGGCTCGCTGAAGCTTTCTTT.